This T cell receptor beta chain was retrieved from a study of T-cell reconstitution after alpha-beta-depleted transplantation in children. As it was prepared, the TCRbeta library received unique molecular identifiers. From the PCR reads, TCRdb called clonotypes with MiXCR, one entry per CDR3 protein. The data show roughly 790,000 distinct CDR3 sequences, with roughly 15% seen just once and just under 5% held by the top ten. Trimming left V 5 bases short and J 2 bases short, with 10 bases between. CDR3 length: 13 residues. Germline CDR1 and CDR2: SGHVS and FQNEAQ. The specimen comprised PBMCs, mostly from graft donor cells, sampled 360 days after TCRalphabeta/CD19-depleted stem cell transplant. This clonotype was obtained from a male patient between 10 and 17 years old who had a stem cell transplant for acute lymphoblastic leukemia, so the T cells may come from the graft donor. The rearrangement joins TRBV7-8 to TRBJ2-7, with D possibly being TRBD1 (6 bases). CDR3 sequence reads: CASSIRTAYEQYF. In nucleotides, the CDR3 is TGTGCCAGCAGCATCCGGACAGCCTACGAGCAGTACTTC.